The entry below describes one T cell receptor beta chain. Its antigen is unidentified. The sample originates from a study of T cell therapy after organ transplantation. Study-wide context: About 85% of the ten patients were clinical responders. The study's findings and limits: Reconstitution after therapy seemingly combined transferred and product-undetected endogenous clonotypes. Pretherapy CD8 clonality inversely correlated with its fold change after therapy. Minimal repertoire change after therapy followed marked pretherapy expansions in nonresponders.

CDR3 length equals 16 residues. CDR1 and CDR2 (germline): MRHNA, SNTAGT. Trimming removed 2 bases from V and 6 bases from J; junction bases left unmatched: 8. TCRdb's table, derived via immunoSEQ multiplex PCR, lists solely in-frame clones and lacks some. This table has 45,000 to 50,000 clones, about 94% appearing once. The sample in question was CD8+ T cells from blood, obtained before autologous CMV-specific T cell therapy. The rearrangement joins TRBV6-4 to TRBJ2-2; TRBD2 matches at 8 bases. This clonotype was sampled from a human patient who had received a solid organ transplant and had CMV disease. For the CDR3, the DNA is TGTGCCAGCAGTGACACCCAGCGGGGGAGCGCCGGGGAGCTGTTTTTT. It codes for CASSDTQRGSAGELFF.